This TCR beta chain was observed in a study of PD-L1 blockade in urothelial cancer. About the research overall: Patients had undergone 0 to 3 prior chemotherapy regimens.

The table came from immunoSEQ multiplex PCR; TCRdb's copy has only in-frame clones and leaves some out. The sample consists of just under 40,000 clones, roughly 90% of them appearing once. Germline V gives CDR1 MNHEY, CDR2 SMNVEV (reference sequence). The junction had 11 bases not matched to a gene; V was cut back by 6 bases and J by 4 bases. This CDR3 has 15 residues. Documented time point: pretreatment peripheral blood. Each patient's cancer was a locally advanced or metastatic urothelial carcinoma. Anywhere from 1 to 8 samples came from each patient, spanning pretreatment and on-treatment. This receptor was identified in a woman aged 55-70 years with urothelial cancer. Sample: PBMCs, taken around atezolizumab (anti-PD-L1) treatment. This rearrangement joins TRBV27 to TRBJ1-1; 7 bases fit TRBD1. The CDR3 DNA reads TGTGCCAGCAGACCCAAGAAAGACAGGGTCACTGAAGCTTTCTTT. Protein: CASRPKKDRVTEAFF.